Listed here are 18 T cell receptor beta chains from one sample, sequenced in a study of CD8 T cells in Susac syndrome. The RNA, about 0.45 to 1 ug, was put through reverse transcription using random hexamers. TCRdb called the immunoSEQ multiplex PCR reads again in MiXCR, with one record for every CDR3 protein. The sample shows roughly 150,000 distinct CDR3 sequences, about 94% of them seen only once. The sample taken for sequencing was CD8+ T cells from PBMCs. The receptor source for this set is a human donor with multiple sclerosis.

The chain couples TRBV20-1 to TRBJ2-1, with TRBD2 matching 12 bases. Per germline, CDR1 DFQATT and CDR2 SNEGSKA (reference sequence). CDR3 length: 14 residues. The junction had 2 bases not matched to a gene; V was cut back by 5 bases and J by 3 bases. In nucleotides, the CDR3 is TGCAGTGCTGAGACTAGCGGGAGCTACAATGAGCAGTTCTTC. It translates to CSAETSGSYNEQFF.

This clonotype was seen once. This rearrangement joins TRBV30 to TRBJ1-1; TRBD1 aligns across 11 bases. The length of the CDR3 is 14 residues. V trimming: 3 bases; J trimming: 4 bases; junction bases outside the gene matches: 4. CDR1 is GTSNPN and CDR2 is SVGIG in the germline V gene (reference sequence). The CDR3 sequence is CAWSGQGASTEAFF. CDR3 DNA: TGTGCCTGGAGCGGACAGGGGGCGAGCACTGAAGCTTTCTTT.

The rearrangement links TRBV24-1 to TRBJ1-2, with a tentative D call TRBD1 (6 bases). The CDR3 is made up of 14 amino acids. V lost 2 bases and J 6 bases, leaving 12 bases between the germline ends. Germline V CDR1 and CDR2: KGHDR, SFDVKD. The CDR3 nucleotides read TGTGCCACCAGTGATTCGGGGACACGAAATGGCTACACCTTC. It encodes CATSDSGTRNGYTF.

The chain couples TRBV7-9 to TRBJ2-1; D is possibly TRBD1 (6 bases). Trimming stripped 5 bases from V and 4 bases from J, with 15 bases between. The germline V gene encodes CDR1 SEHNR and CDR2 FQNEAQ (reference sequence). This CDR3 is built from 15 residues. CDR3: CASSPAGAGYNEQFF. CDR3 nucleotide sequence: TGTGCCAGCAGCCCAGCAGGGGCCGGTTACAATGAGCAGTTCTTC.

The gene calls are TRBV29-1 and TRBJ1-1; D remains unclear. The V end lost 3 bases, the J end lost 5 bases, and 10 bases lay between the germline ends. The CDR3 spans 12 residues. The germline gives CDR1 SQVTM, CDR2 ANQGSEA. The CDR3 loop is CSVEGRQTEAFF. CDR3 DNA: TGCAGCGTTGAGGGCAGACAAACTGAAGCTTTCTTT.

The chain joins TRBV24-1 to TRBJ2-7, with 9 bases lining up with TRBD1. Germline V lookup: CDR1 KGHDR, CDR2 SFDVKD. The CDR3 extends over 15 amino acids. Trimming cost V 4 bases and J 3 bases; bases outside gene matches: 6. This CDR3 is CATSDRGTGHYEQYF. In DNA, the CDR3 is TGTGCCACCAGTGACCGAGGGACAGGGCACTACGAGCAGTACTTC.

V gene TRBV20-1 combines with J gene TRBJ2-3; the D gene is possibly TRBD2 (5 bases). Germline V gene sequence: CDR1 DFQATT, CDR2 SNEGSKA (reference sequence). V was cut by 2 bases and J by 6 bases, with 12 bases left in between. This CDR3 is built from 13 residues. The CDR3 loop reads CSARPRTGDTQYF. In nucleotides, the CDR3 is TGCAGTGCTAGACCCAGGACGGGGGATACGCAGTATTTT.

The rearrangement uses TRBV30 and TRBJ2-2; possible D gene TRBD2, 5 bases. CDR1 and CDR2 from the germline V gene are GTSNPN and SVGIG (reference sequence). Trimming removed 0 bases from V and 6 bases from J, with 5 bases in between. This CDR3 region has 12 residues. CDR3 DNA sequence: TGTGCCTGGAGTGTAGCGGCCGGGGAGCTGTTTTTT. It translates to CAWSVAAGELFF.

The genes are TRBV7-9 and TRBJ2-7; no firm D call. Between the trimmed V and J ends, which lost 7 bases and 5 bases, there was a span of 9 bases. The CDR3 length is 11 residues. Germline V gene lookup returns CDR1 SEHNR and CDR2 FQNEAQ (reference sequence). This chain's CDR3 is CASTRTDEQYF. CDR3 sequence (DNA): TGTGCCAGCACAAGGACGGACGAGCAGTACTTC.

This rearrangement joins TRBV14 to TRBJ2-1; D is possibly TRBD2 (7 bases). Germline CDR1 reads SGHDN; CDR2 reads FVKESK. V was cut by 2 bases and J by 5 bases, with 16 bases left in between. The CDR3 runs to 16 residues. For the CDR3, the DNA is TGTGCCAGCAGCCAATGGGAGGGGGGATCAAACAATGAGCAGTTCTTC. It translates to CASSQWEGGSNNEQFF.

The chain joins TRBV4-1 to TRBJ2-7; D ambiguous. Germline V CDR1 and CDR2: MGHRA, YSYEKL. The V and J ends lost 1 base and 3 bases respectively, with 13 bases between them. CDR3 length: 15 residues. The CDR3 DNA reads as TGCGCCAGCAGCCAAGTAAGATCGTCTCTCTACGAGCAGTACTTC. Translated: CASSQVRSSLYEQYF.

The V gene is TRBV12-3 or TRBV12-4, the J gene TRBJ2-5; TRBD1 matches at 12 bases. This CDR3 contains 18 residues. Trimming at V came to 5 bases and at J to 4 bases, leaving 14 bases not matched to a gene. CDR3 bases: TGTGCCAGCAGTCCCATTTTGGGACAGGGGGCCCCTATAGAGACCCAGTACTTC. Protein sequence: CASSPILGQGAPIETQYF.

CDR3 sequence (DNA): TGTGCCAGCAGTTTCGGGGGGCCCACAGATACGCAGTATTTT. Translation: CASSFGGPTDTQYF. The chain carries TRBV12-3 or TRBV12-4 and TRBJ2-3, with TRBD2 as a possible D gene (7 bases). Between the trimmed V and J ends, which lost 3 bases and 2 bases, there was a span of 9 bases. The CDR3 covers 14 residues.

The chain couples TRBV14 to TRBJ1-6; 8 nucleotides match TRBD1. Trimming cost V 2 bases and J 7 bases; bases outside gene matches: 4. The CDR3 is made up of 15 amino acids. In germline, CDR1 is SGHDN, CDR2 FVKESK. CDR3 in amino acids: CASSQRTGTNSPLHF. The CDR3 region has the DNA TGTGCCAGCAGCCAAAGGACAGGGACGAATTCACCCCTCCACTTT.

V is TRBV28 and J is TRBJ2-5, with D possibly being TRBD1 or TRBD2 (5 bases each). This CDR3 has 14 residues. In germline, CDR1 is MDHEN, CDR2 SYDVKM. Trimming took off 7 bases at V and 4 bases at J, with 16 bases between the two ends. CDR3 in DNA: TGTGCCAGCAATTCGGGGCTGAGGCGAGAGACCCAGTACTTC. Translation gives CASNSGLRRETQYF. Together with reference TRBV28 and TRBJ2-5, the CDR3 gives the full variable domain: DVKVTQSSRYLVKRTGEKVFLECVQDMDHENMFWYRQDPGLGLRLIYFSYDVKMKEKGDIPEGYSVSREKKERFSLILESASTNQTSMYLCASNSGLRRETQYFGPGTRLLVL.

This rearrangement joins TRBV12-3 or TRBV12-4 to TRBJ2-5; 12 bases map to TRBD2. There are 15 residues in the CDR3. V was pared by 4 bases and J by 5 bases, with 5 bases of the junction left unmatched. The CDR3 sequence: CASSSSSGGAETQYF. DNA for the CDR3: TGTGCCAGCAGTTCTTCTAGCGGGGGGGCGGAGACCCAGTACTTC.

The rearrangement links TRBV9 to TRBJ2-1, with TRBD2 identical over 9 bases. The germline V gene has CDR1 SGDLS and CDR2 YYNGEE. The V segment lost 4 bases and the J segment 10 bases; nucleotides outside the gene matches: 12. There are 15 residues in the CDR3. CDR3 sequence: CASSSPAGGFEEQFF. In DNA form, the CDR3 reads TGTGCCAGCAGCTCGCCAGCGGGGGGCTTTGAAGAGCAGTTCTTC.

In this sample, this clonotype turned up once. The chain joins TRBV5-6 to TRBJ1-4; the D gene is possibly TRBD1 (5 bases). CDR1 is SGHDT and CDR2 is YYEEEE in the germline V gene. Trimming stripped 4 bases from V and 7 bases from J, with 17 bases between. CDR3 length: 15 amino acids. In DNA form, the CDR3 reads TGTGCCAGCAGCCGTGGACTTTCGGGGGGTGAAAAACTGTTTTTT. Amino acids: CASSRGLSGGEKLFF. The full variable domain, in which reference TRBV5-6 and TRBJ1-4 provide the parts outside the CDR3, is DAGVTQSPTHLIKTRGQQVTLRCSPKSGHDTVSWYQQALGQGPQFIFQYYEEEERQRGNFPDRFSGHQFPNYSSELNVNALLLGDSALYLCASSRGLSGGEKLFFGSGTQLSVL.